This entry lists 20 T cell receptor beta chains sequenced from one sample in a study of T cell changes during pregnancy in multiple sclerosis. Here immunoSEQ multiplex PCR was the method, and the copy in TCRdb shows in-frame clones only, minus some. The sample lists 65,000 to 90,000 clones, about 90% seen once, with around 3.4% in the top ten. Source: PBMCs, taken in the first trimester of pregnancy. Receptors were obtained from a female donor in good health, serving as a control in a pregnancy study. Some clones in this sample may be carry-over from other donors' samples.

V usage is TRBV7-2 and J usage is TRBJ2-1, with 8 bases aligning to TRBD1. Germline V gene sequence: CDR1 SGHTA, CDR2 FQGNSA. The CDR3 spans 15 residues. Trimming removed 2 bases from V and 4 bases from J; junction bases left unmatched: 4. The CDR3 here is CASSLSGQGYNEQFF. The CDR3 bases are TGTGCCAGCAGCTTATCTGGACAGGGTTACAATGAGCAGTTCTTC.

The V gene is TRBV9, the J gene TRBJ2-7; tentatively, D is TRBD2 (6 bases). The CDR3 extends over 15 amino acids. From germline, CDR1 is SGDLS and CDR2 YYNGEE. V dropped 4 bases and J dropped 2 bases, with 16 bases sitting between them. CDR3 sequence: CASSPTAGPTYEQYF. Here the CDR3 DNA reads TGTGCCAGCAGCCCCACTGCGGGGCCTACCTACGAGCAGTACTTC.

The rearrangement links TRBV29-1 to TRBJ2-7; 9 bases fit TRBD1. The CDR3 loop spans 14 amino acids. The V gene's germline CDR1 is SQVTM and CDR2 ANQGSEA. Trimming cost V 6 bases and J 1 base; bases outside gene matches: 7. CDR3 protein: CSVTGTGRSYEQYF. The CDR3 coding sequence is TGCAGCGTGACCGGGACAGGGAGATCCTACGAGCAGTACTTC.

The chain links TRBV4-2 to TRBJ2-7, with D tentatively TRBD1 (6 bases). CDR1 is LGHNA and CDR2 is YNFKEQ in the germline V gene. The V gene lost 4 bases and the J gene lost 6 bases, with 13 bases spanning the gap. This CDR3 has 13 residues. The CDR3 spells CASSPPTGSEQYF. The CDR3 DNA sequence: TGTGCCAGCAGCCCGCCCACAGGGAGCGAGCAGTACTTC.

The V call is TRBV6-4, the J call TRBJ2-1; 9 nucleotides align to TRBD1. Trimming took 3 bases from V and 9 from J; bases not matched to a gene: 6. The CDR3 contains 14 residues. The germline gives CDR1 MRHNA, CDR2 SNTAGT. The CDR3 sequence is CASSEYDRGFEQFF. The CDR3 DNA is TGTGCCAGCAGTGAGTACGACAGGGGGTTTGAGCAGTTCTTC.

This clone has only a few counts. The chain recombines TRBV27 with TRBJ1-5; D not certain. Germline CDR1 MNHEY, CDR2 SMNVEV (reference sequence). The V gene lost 2 bases and the J gene lost 9 bases, with 11 bases spanning the gap. The CDR3 consists of 13 residues. The CDR3 DNA sequence: TGTGCCAGCAGTTTAGGCCCTCAGCGGCCCCAGCATTTT. Protein: CASSLGPQRPQHF.

The chain is built from TRBV20-1 and TRBJ2-1, with unresolved D. With 2 bases removed from V and 6 bases from J, the gap between germline ends came to 5 bases. CDR1 is DFQATT, CDR2 SNEGSKA, per germline (reference sequence). The CDR3 is 11 amino acids. The CDR3 protein is CSARSLNEQFF. The CDR3 DNA sequence: TGCAGTGCTAGATCCCTCAATGAGCAGTTCTTC.

This clone was recorded once. The CDR3 reads CASSLSQGRETQYF. DNA of the CDR3: TGTGCCAGCAGTTTATCACAGGGGCGGGAGACCCAGTACTTC. The chain uses TRBV27 and TRBJ2-5; TRBD1 aligns across 7 bases. V lost 0 bases and J lost 5; bases outside the gene matches: 3. This CDR3 has 14 amino acids. Germline assignment: CDR1 MNHEY and CDR2 SMNVEV (reference sequence).

The chain has TRBV29-1 and TRBJ2-1; 7 nucleotides align to TRBD2. Germline CDR1 and CDR2: SQVTM and ANQGSEA. The CDR3 runs 11 residues. With V trimmed by 7 bases and J by 7 bases, 4 bases remained unmatched. The CDR3 loop reads CSGAGENEQFF. DNA of the CDR3: TGCAGCGGTGCGGGGGAGAATGAGCAGTTCTTC.

A word on this clone: An end of the junction does not agree with germline; a read error may underlie this. This rearrangement joins TRBV10-3 to TRBJ2-7; 9 bases agree with TRBD2. This CDR3 spans 14 amino acids. The germline V gene has CDR1 ENHRY and CDR2 SYGVKD. The CDR3 is CAISEGSGSPSIDF. DNA of the CDR3: TGTGCCATCAGTGAGGGTAGCGGGAGCCCTAGCATCGACTTC.

The chain has TRBV27 and TRBJ2-7, with D maybe TRBD1 (6 bases). The CDR3 totals 14 residues. The V end was cut by 1 base, the J end by 4 bases, with 11 bases between. Germline V gives CDR1 MNHEY, CDR2 SMNVEV (reference sequence). CDR3 in amino acids: CASSLWGQPYEQYF. CDR3 in DNA: TGTGCCAGCAGTTTATGGGGACAACCGTACGAGCAGTACTTC.

This clone has just one count. The V gene is TRBV5-1, the J gene TRBJ2-6; 11 bases agree with TRBD2. Trimming at V came to 3 bases and at J to 0 bases, leaving 5 bases not matched to a gene. This CDR3 is built from 18 residues. In germline, CDR1 is SGHRS, CDR2 YFSETQ. The CDR3 spells CASSWLAGGFSGANVLTF. CDR3 sequence (DNA): TGCGCCAGCAGCTGGCTAGCGGGGGGCTTCTCTGGGGCCAACGTCCTGACTTTC. Combining the CDR3 with reference TRBV5-1 and TRBJ2-6 gives the whole variable domain KAGVTQTPRYLIKTRGQQVTLSCSPISGHRSVSWYQQTPGQGLQFLFEYFSETQRNKGNFPGRFSGRQFSNSRSEMNVSTLELGDSALYLCASSWLAGGFSGANVLTFGAGSRLTVL.

This chain uses TRBV6-6 with TRBJ2-2; D possibly corresponds to TRBD2 (6 bases). V lost 6 bases and J 6 bases, leaving 17 bases between the germline ends. The CDR3 is 15 residues long. The germline CDR1 and CDR2 sequences are MNHNY and SVGAGI (reference sequence). CDR3 sequence: CASSETSRKAGELFF. CDR3 coding DNA: TGTGCCAGCAGCGAAACTAGCCGTAAAGCCGGGGAGCTGTTTTTT.

J is TRBJ2-1 and V is TRBV6-5, with D unresolved. V lost 6 bases, J lost 8 bases, and 20 bases lay in between. CDR1 is MNHEY and CDR2 is SVGAGI in the germline V gene. This CDR3 contains 15 residues. Here the CDR3 reads CASSLTQTRGDEQFF. Here the CDR3 DNA reads TGTGCCAGCAGCCTGACCCAGACCAGAGGCGATGAGCAGTTCTTC.

The chain uses TRBV28 and TRBJ2-7, with D unclear. CDR1 is MDHEN, CDR2 SYDVKM, per germline. Between the trimmed V and J ends, which lost 3 bases and 3 bases, there was a span of 6 bases. The CDR3 is made up of 12 amino acids. The CDR3 is CASSFQDYEQYF. For the CDR3, the DNA is TGTGCCAGCAGTTTCCAGGACTACGAGCAGTACTTC.

The rearrangement uses TRBV7-9 and TRBJ2-2, with D unclear. The germline gives CDR1 SEHNR, CDR2 FQNEAQ (reference sequence). The CDR3 length is 16 residues. The V and J ends lost 10 bases and 1 base respectively, with 19 bases between them. DNA for the CDR3: TGTGCCACCGATCTCGTATATAGGAGGAACACCGGGGAGCTGTTTTTT. This codes for CATDLVYRRNTGELFF.

This rearrangement joins TRBV27 to TRBJ1-2; 9 bases line up with TRBD1. After removal of 5 bases from V and 0 bases from J, the junction contained 7 bases not matched to a gene. Germline CDR1 and CDR2: MNHEY and SMNVEV (reference sequence). The CDR3 is 16 residues long. CDR3 region: CASSIGTGMPNYGYTF. For the CDR3, the DNA is TGTGCCAGCAGTATCGGGACAGGGATGCCTAACTATGGCTACACCTTC.

The rearrangement links TRBV2 to TRBJ2-2, with 8 bases matching TRBD2. CDR1 and CDR2 (germline): SNHLY, FYNNEI. After removal of 6 bases from V and 6 bases from J, the junction contained 6 bases not matched to a gene. The length of the CDR3 is 14 residues. CDR3 residues: CASRTSEGAGELFF. As DNA, the CDR3 is TGTGCCAGCAGGACTAGCGAGGGAGCCGGGGAGCTGTTTTTT.

The chain couples TRBV5-4 to TRBJ2-3, with 10 bases that match TRBD2. CDR3 length: 16 amino acids. V lost 4 bases and J lost 3; bases outside the gene matches: 8. Germline CDR1 and CDR2: SGHNT and YYREEE (reference sequence). The CDR3 reads CASSIALAGRTDTQYF. The CDR3 DNA sequence: TGTGCCAGCAGCATAGCACTAGCGGGGAGGACAGATACGCAGTATTTT.

This clone was found once. The V and J genes are TRBV4-3 and TRBJ1-3; D ambiguous. Germline V CDR1 and CDR2: LGHNA, YSLEER. V lost 2 bases and J 4 bases, leaving 12 bases between the germline ends. The CDR3 contains 15 residues. The CDR3 loop is CASSQSPNWGNTIYF. The CDR3 nucleotides are TGCGCCAGCAGCCAATCGCCTAACTGGGGAAACACCATATATTTT.